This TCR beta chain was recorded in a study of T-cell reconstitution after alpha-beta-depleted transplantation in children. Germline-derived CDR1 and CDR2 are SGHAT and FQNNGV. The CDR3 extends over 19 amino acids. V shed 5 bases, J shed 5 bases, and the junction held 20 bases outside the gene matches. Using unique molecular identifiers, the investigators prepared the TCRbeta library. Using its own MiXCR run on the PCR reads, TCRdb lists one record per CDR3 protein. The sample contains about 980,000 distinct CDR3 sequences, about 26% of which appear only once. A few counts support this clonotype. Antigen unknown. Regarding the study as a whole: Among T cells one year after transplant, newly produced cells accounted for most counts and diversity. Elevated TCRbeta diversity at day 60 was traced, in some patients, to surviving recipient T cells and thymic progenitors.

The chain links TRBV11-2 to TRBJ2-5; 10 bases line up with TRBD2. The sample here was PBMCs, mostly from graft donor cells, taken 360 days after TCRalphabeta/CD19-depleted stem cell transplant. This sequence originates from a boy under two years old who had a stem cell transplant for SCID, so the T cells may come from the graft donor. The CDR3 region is CASSHQRGSSGGVVETQYF. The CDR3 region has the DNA TGTGCCAGCAGCCACCAGCGCGGGTCTAGCGGGGGAGTTGTGGAGACCCAGTACTTC.